This TCR beta chain was sequenced in a study of blood T cells in healthy people across ages. For the second PCR, which ran for about 6 to 11 cycles, a sample-barcoded 5' primer and a J-beta primer mix were used. In TCRdb, the 5' RACE reads were re-called with MiXCR into one record per CDR3 protein. Among 750,000 to 950,000 distinct CDR3 sequences listed, roughly 26% were seen once. The CDR3 has 14 residues. The ends lost 4 bases at V and 5 bases at J; junction bases unmatched: 4. CDR1 and CDR2 (germline): SGHRS, YFSETQ. This clonotype was observed many times. These same records also appear under a second study, on T cells of mothers and their children.

The chain uses TRBV5-1 and TRBJ2-5; TRBD2 matches at 11 bases. The specimen was blood. The receptor was derived from a boy aged 5-17 years in good health. The CDR3 DNA sequence: TGCGCCAGCAGCGCCGGGACTAGCGGTGAGACCCAGTACTTC. This codes for CASSAGTSGETQYF.